Below are 29 T cell receptor beta chains sequenced from a single sample in a study of control samples from healthy donors and cancer patients. Repertoires were generated with immunoSEQ multiplex PCR, while TCRdb's copy carries only in-frame clones and drops some. Among about 130,000 clones listed, 80% to 95% were seen once. Sequencing was performed on blood. All receptors derive from a man aged 40-55 years in good health.

This clone has a handful of counts. The chain carries TRBV6-4 and TRBJ2-2; perhaps TRBD2 as D (5 bases). The CDR3 totals 14 residues. CDR1 and CDR2 (germline): MRHNA, SNTAGT. Trimming left V 7 bases short and J 6 bases short, with 15 bases between. The CDR3 nucleotides read TGTGCCAGCAAGTCTAGCTTGGAGGCCGGGGAGCTGTTTTTT. Translated, it gives CASKSSLEAGELFF.

The rearrangement uses TRBV11-3 and TRBJ2-3, with unresolved D. Germline V gene lookup returns CDR1 SGHNT and CDR2 YENEEA. Trimming shortened V by 2 bases and J by 2 bases, and 8 bases separated the two germline ends. The CDR3 has 14 amino acids. The CDR3 nucleotides are TGTGCCAGCAGCTTAAGCCATCCCACAGATACGCAGTATTTT. Translated: CASSLSHPTDTQYF. The variable domain in full, with the rest retrieved from reference TRBV11-3 and TRBJ2-3, is EAGVVQSPRYKIIEKKQPVAFWCNPISGHNTLYWYLQNLGQGPELLIRYENEEAVDDSQLPKDRFSAERLKGVDSTLKIQPAELGDSAVYLCASSLSHPTDTQYFGPGTRLTVL.

This clone was counted only a few times. CDR3: CASSLRMPRETQYF. The CDR3, as DNA: TGCGCCAGCAGCTTGAGGATGCCCCGGGAGACCCAGTACTTC. This chain connects TRBV5-1 to TRBJ2-5; D ambiguous. The CDR3 runs 14 residues. Per the germline V gene, CDR1 is SGHRS and CDR2 is YFSETQ. V was pared by 1 base and J by 5 bases, with 12 bases between. Together with reference TRBV5-1 and TRBJ2-5, the CDR3 gives the full variable domain: KAGVTQTPRYLIKTRGQQVTLSCSPISGHRSVSWYQQTPGQGLQFLFEYFSETQRNKGNFPGRFSGRQFSNSRSEMNVSTLELGDSALYLCASSLRMPRETQYFGPGTRLLVL.

The chain joins TRBV7-2 to TRBJ1-4; D gene unclear. The V end lost 5 bases, the J end lost 8 bases, and 9 bases lay between the germline ends. CDR1 is SGHTA, CDR2 FQGNSA, per germline. This CDR3 comprises 12 residues. CDR3 loop: CASSGIQEKLFF. CDR3 nucleotides: TGTGCCAGCAGCGGAATCCAAGAAAAACTGTTTTTT. The full variable domain, in which reference TRBV7-2 and TRBJ1-4 provide the parts outside the CDR3, is GAGVSQSPSNKVTEKGKDVELRCDPISGHTALYWYRQSLGQGLEFLIYFQGNSAPDKSGLPSDRFSAERTGGSVSTLTIQRTQQEDSAVYLCASSGIQEKLFFGSGTQLSVL.

V gene TRBV5-8 combines with J gene TRBJ1-1; a weak D match, TRBD1 (6 bases). Deletions cut 5 bases from V and 0 bases from J, with 14 bases between. The CDR3 consists of 15 residues. Germline values: CDR1 SGHTS, CDR2 YDEGEE. In DNA, the CDR3 is TGTGCCAGCAGGCCTACTAGGGGGTTGAACACTGAAGCTTTCTTT. Its protein product is CASRPTRGLNTEAFF.

This CDR3 reads CASSRPDRKTQYF. In DNA form, the CDR3 reads TGTGCCAGCAGCCGCCCGGACAGAAAGACCCAGTACTTC. The chain is built from TRBV3-1 (or the pseudogene TRBV3-2) and TRBJ2-5; tentative D call: TRBD1 (6 bases). The germline V gene has CDR1 LGHDT and CDR2 YNNKEL (reference sequence). Trimming took off 4 bases at V and 6 bases at J, with 12 bases between the two ends. The CDR3 contains 13 residues.

The rearrangement links TRBV7-9 to TRBJ1-2; D is ambiguous. The germline V gene encodes CDR1 SEHNR and CDR2 FQNEAQ (reference sequence). With 5 bases removed from V and 1 base from J, the gap between germline ends came to 8 bases. This CDR3 comprises 13 residues. The CDR3 spells CASSTGFNYGYTF. The CDR3 DNA reads TGTGCCAGCAGCACCGGCTTTAACTATGGCTACACCTTC.

The CDR3 sequence is CATPDQISGANVLTF. Here the CDR3 DNA reads TGTGCCACCCCAGATCAGATCTCTGGGGCCAACGTCCTGACTTTC. V usage is TRBV24-1 and J usage is TRBJ2-6; D ambiguous. Germline values: CDR1 KGHDR, CDR2 SFDVKD. Trimming shortened V by 9 bases and J by 0 bases, and 11 bases separated the two germline ends. The CDR3 runs to 15 residues.

The chain recombines TRBV24-1 with TRBJ1-5; D unclear. Trimming took 6 bases from V and 7 from J, leaving 12 bases between them. Germline CDR1 reads KGHDR; CDR2 reads SFDVKD. This CDR3 is built from 13 residues. CDR3 sequence: CATSRWTRQPQHF. The CDR3 DNA sequence: TGTGCCACCAGTAGGTGGACTCGACAGCCCCAGCATTTT.

This chain connects TRBV7-8 to TRBJ2-7; 9 bases fit TRBD2. This CDR3 has 15 residues. From germline, CDR1 is SGHVS and CDR2 FQNEAQ. V was pared by 1 base and J by 5 bases, with 6 bases of the junction left unmatched. CDR3 in amino acids: CASSLEAGGPNEQYF. DNA for the CDR3: TGTGCCAGCAGCTTAGAGGCGGGGGGGCCTAACGAGCAGTACTTC.

V usage is TRBV28 and J usage is TRBJ2-5, with unresolved D. Trimming took off 2 bases at V and 2 bases at J, with 9 bases between the two ends. Per germline, CDR1 MDHEN and CDR2 SYDVKM. This CDR3 has 14 residues. This CDR3 is CASSLDPGQETQYF. The CDR3 DNA sequence: TGTGCCAGCAGTTTAGACCCCGGTCAAGAGACCCAGTACTTC.

The chain couples TRBV28 to TRBJ1-1, with 8 bases matching TRBD1. The V and J ends lost 2 bases and 0 bases, in that order; junction bases with no gene match: 17. The germline gives CDR1 MDHEN, CDR2 SYDVKM. The CDR3 loop spans 20 amino acids. CDR3 protein: CASSLGQGKWFVIMNTEAFF. In nucleotides, the CDR3 is TGTGCCAGCAGTTTAGGACAGGGAAAATGGTTCGTCATTATGAACACTGAAGCTTTCTTT.

A note on this clone: In the same sample, other DNA sequences code for this CDR3. This chain connects TRBV3-1 (or the pseudogene TRBV3-2) to TRBJ1-6; D call uncertain. Germline CDR1 is LGHDT and CDR2 is YNNKEL (reference sequence). Trimming stripped 0 bases from V and 9 bases from J, with 6 bases between. The CDR3 has 13 residues. The CDR3 is CASSQEGSSPLHF. DNA of the CDR3: TGTGCCAGCAGCCAAGAGGGGAGTTCACCCCTCCACTTT.

This clone has only one observation. This chain connects TRBV5-1 to TRBJ2-3; D is possibly TRBD1 or TRBD2 (6 bases each). The germline V and J ends were trimmed by 9 bases and 1 base, with 12 bases remaining between them. Germline loops: CDR1 SGHRS, CDR2 YFSETQ. This CDR3 region has 13 residues. CDR3 nucleotide sequence: TGCGCCACCGCGGAGGGGGGCACAGATACGCAGTATTTT. Translation gives CATAEGGTDTQYF.

The chain joins TRBV3-1 (or the pseudogene TRBV3-2) to TRBJ2-5; perhaps TRBD2 as D (5 bases). Germline V gene lookup returns CDR1 LGHDT and CDR2 YNNKEL (reference sequence). V was shortened by 0 bases and J by 2 bases, with 13 bases between the two germline ends. The CDR3 consists of 16 residues. CDR3 protein: CASSQDGIALQETQYF. The CDR3, as DNA: TGTGCCAGCAGCCAAGATGGCATAGCGCTTCAAGAGACCCAGTACTTC.

The chain recombines TRBV19 with TRBJ1-5; perhaps TRBD1 as D (5 bases). This CDR3 is built from 14 residues. V gave up 5 bases and J gave up 4 bases, with 12 bases separating them. Germline V lookup: CDR1 LNHDA, CDR2 SQIVND (reference sequence). CDR3 protein: CASSGMTANQPQHF. In nucleotides, the CDR3 is TGTGCCAGTAGTGGAATGACAGCTAATCAGCCCCAGCATTTT. The full variable domain, rest sourced from reference TRBV19 and TRBJ1-5, is DGGITQSPKYLFRKEGQNVTLSCEQNLNHDAMYWYRQDPGQGLRLIYYSQIVNDFQKGDIAEGYSVSREKKESFPLTVTSAQKNPTAFYLCASSGMTANQPQHFGDGTRLSIL.

V gene TRBV11-2 combines with J gene TRBJ2-5; D uncertain. The CDR3 is 15 residues long. The germline V and J ends were trimmed by 1 base and 2 bases, with 11 bases remaining between them. From germline, CDR1 is SGHAT and CDR2 FQNNGV. CDR3 sequence: CASSLVINNQETQYF. The DNA for the CDR3 is TGTGCCAGCAGCTTAGTTATCAACAATCAAGAGACCCAGTACTTC.

J is TRBJ1-6 and V is TRBV7-9, with a possible D match to TRBD1 (6 bases). Trimming stripped 3 bases from V and 11 bases from J, with 14 bases between. Germline V gene lookup returns CDR1 SEHNR and CDR2 FQNEAQ (reference sequence). CDR3 size: 14 residues. The CDR3 nucleotides read TGTGCCAGCAGCTTTGGACAGCAGGACGCACCCCTCCACTTT. Translating gives CASSFGQQDAPLHF.

V and J are TRBV6-6 and TRBJ1-1; D is unclear. The CDR3 covers 17 residues. CDR1 and CDR2 (germline): MNHNY, SVGAGI (reference sequence). Trimming stripped 6 bases from V and 3 bases from J, with 23 bases between. Written as DNA, the CDR3 is TGTGCCAGCAGCCGATACCCCCGGGTCCGAATCGACACTGAAGCTTTCTTT. As protein: CASSRYPRVRIDTEAFF.

This chain connects TRBV19 to TRBJ2-7; D gene uncertain. The CDR3 totals 13 residues. Germline loops: CDR1 LNHDA, CDR2 SQIVND (reference sequence). Trimming cost V 6 bases and J 7 bases, with 16 bases left between them. CDR3 DNA: TGTGCCAGTAGCTCCCTCCGGGCAAGAGAGCAGTACTTC. Translation gives CASSSLRAREQYF. Based on the CDR3 plus reference TRBV19 and TRBJ2-7, the full variable domain is DGGITQSPKYLFRKEGQNVTLSCEQNLNHDAMYWYRQDPGQGLRLIYYSQIVNDFQKGDIAEGYSVSREKKESFPLTVTSAQKNPTAFYLCASSSLRAREQYFGPGTRLTVT.

The table lists this clone with a count of one. The identical CDR3 is also encoded by other nucleotide sequences in the sample. The chain combines TRBV3-1 (or the pseudogene TRBV3-2) with TRBJ1-6; D remains ambiguous. There are 13 residues in the CDR3. The V gene lost 3 bases and the J gene lost 7 bases, with 7 bases spanning the gap. Germline V lookup: CDR1 LGHDT, CDR2 YNNKEL (reference sequence). In DNA, the CDR3 is TGTGCCAGCAGCCAGGGTTCCAATTCACCCCTCCACTTT. Translating it yields CASSQGSNSPLHF.

The V call is TRBV5-1, the J call TRBJ1-1, with D perhaps TRBD1 (6 bases). The germline gives CDR1 SGHRS, CDR2 YFSETQ. The CDR3 covers 15 residues. V shed 3 bases and J shed 1 base, with 13 bases lying between them. The CDR3 region is CASSSETRGNTEAFF. CDR3 nucleotide sequence: TGCGCCAGCAGCTCCGAAACCAGGGGGAACACTGAAGCTTTCTTT.

The rearrangement joins TRBV6-5 to TRBJ2-5; no firm D call. Trimming stripped 2 bases from V and 4 bases from J, with 8 bases between. This CDR3 region has 13 residues. CDR1 is MNHEY, CDR2 SVGAGI, per germline. For the CDR3, the DNA is TGTGCCAGCAGTTACGACGTGGGAGAGACCCAGTACTTC. Its protein is CASSYDVGETQYF.

The chain employs TRBV2 and TRBJ2-3; tentative D call: TRBD2 (6 bases). Germline values: CDR1 SNHLY, CDR2 FYNNEI. Trimming removed 0 bases from V and 6 bases from J, with 10 bases in between. The CDR3 length is 14 residues. The CDR3 DNA reads as TGTGCCAGCAGTGAAGCAGCCCGGGGGGATACGCAGTATTTT. This encodes CASSEAARGDTQYF.

The chain uses TRBV11-2 and TRBJ2-3; 8 nucleotides line up with TRBD2. This CDR3 contains 16 residues. CDR1 is SGHAT, CDR2 FQNNGV, per germline. Losses at the gene ends were 4 bases for V and 1 base for J; bases not matched to a gene: 7. CDR3: CASSSGLAFGTDTQYF. The CDR3, as DNA: TGTGCCAGCAGCTCTGGACTAGCTTTTGGCACAGATACGCAGTATTTT.

The V call is TRBV29-1, the J call TRBJ2-7, with 11 bases aligning to TRBD1. Germline assignment: CDR1 SQVTM and CDR2 ANQGSEA. The CDR3 length is 14 residues. Unmatched junction bases numbered 2, after V lost 2 bases and J lost 2 bases. CDR3 region: CSVEPGQGAYEQYF. The CDR3 region has the DNA TGCAGCGTTGAACCGGGACAGGGGGCCTACGAGCAGTACTTC.

The CDR3 protein is CASSRGQGARGQPQHF. Here the CDR3 DNA reads TGTGCCAGCAGCCGCGGACAGGGGGCCAGAGGTCAGCCCCAGCATTTT. This rearrangement joins TRBV3-1 (or the pseudogene TRBV3-2) to TRBJ1-5; TRBD1 matches at 11 bases. J gave up 6 bases and V 4 bases, and 8 bases lay outside the gene matches. CDR1 and CDR2 (germline): LGHDT, YNNKEL (reference sequence). The CDR3 has 16 residues.

Only a few counts were recorded for this clone. A read error may produce the germline difference seen at one junction end. The rearrangement uses TRBV5-1 and TRBJ2-5; D might be TRBD2 (5 bases). This CDR3 is built from 11 residues. Germline CDR1 reads SGHRS; CDR2 reads YFSETQ. The DNA for the CDR3 is TGCGCCAGCAGCCTCGGGGAGATCCAGTACTTC. Protein sequence: CASSLGEIQYF.

The V call is TRBV28, the J call TRBJ1-5, with 9 positions matching TRBD1. Per the germline V gene, CDR1 is MDHEN and CDR2 is SYDVKM. The V segment lost 7 bases and the J segment 6 bases; nucleotides outside the gene matches: 7. This CDR3 has 14 amino acids. CDR3 region: CASNMDRGSQPQHF. Here the CDR3 DNA reads TGTGCCAGCAACATGGACAGGGGCAGTCAGCCCCAGCATTTT.